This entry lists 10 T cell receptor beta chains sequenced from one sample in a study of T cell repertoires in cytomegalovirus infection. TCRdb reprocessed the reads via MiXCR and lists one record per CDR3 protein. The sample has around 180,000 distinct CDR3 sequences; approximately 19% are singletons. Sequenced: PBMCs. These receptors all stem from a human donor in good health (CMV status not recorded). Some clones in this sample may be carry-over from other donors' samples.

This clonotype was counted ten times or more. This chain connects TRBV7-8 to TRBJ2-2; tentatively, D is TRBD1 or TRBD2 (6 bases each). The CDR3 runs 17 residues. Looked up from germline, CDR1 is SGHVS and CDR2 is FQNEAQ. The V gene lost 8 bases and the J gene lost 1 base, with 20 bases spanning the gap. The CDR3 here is CASDRGRLAVNTGELFF. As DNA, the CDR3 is TGTGCCAGCGATAGGGGGAGGCTAGCAGTGAACACCGGGGAGCTGTTTTTT.

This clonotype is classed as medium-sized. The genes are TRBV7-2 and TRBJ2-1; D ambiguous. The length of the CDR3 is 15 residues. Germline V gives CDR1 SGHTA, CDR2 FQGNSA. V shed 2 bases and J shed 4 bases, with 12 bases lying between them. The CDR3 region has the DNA TGTGCCAGCAGCTTATATACAAACTTATACAATGAGCAGTTCTTC. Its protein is CASSLYTNLYNEQFF. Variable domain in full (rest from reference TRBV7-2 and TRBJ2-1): GAGVSQSPSNKVTEKGKDVELRCDPISGHTALYWYRQSLGQGLEFLIYFQGNSAPDKSGLPSDRFSAERTGGSVSTLTIQRTQQEDSAVYLCASSLYTNLYNEQFFGPGTRLTVL.

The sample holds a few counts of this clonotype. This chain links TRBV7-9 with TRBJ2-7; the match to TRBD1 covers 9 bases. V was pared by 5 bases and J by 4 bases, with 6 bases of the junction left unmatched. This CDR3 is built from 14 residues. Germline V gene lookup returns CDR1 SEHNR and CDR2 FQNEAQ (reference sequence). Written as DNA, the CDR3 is TGTGCCAGCAGCGTGGGGGACAGGGTGTACGAGCAGTACTTC. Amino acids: CASSVGDRVYEQYF.

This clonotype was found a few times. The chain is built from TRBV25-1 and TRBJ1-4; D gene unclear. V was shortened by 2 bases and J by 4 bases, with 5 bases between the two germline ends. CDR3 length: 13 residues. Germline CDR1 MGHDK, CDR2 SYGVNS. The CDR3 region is CASSELGNEKLFF. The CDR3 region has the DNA TGTGCCAGCAGTGAACTCGGTAATGAAAAACTGTTTTTT.

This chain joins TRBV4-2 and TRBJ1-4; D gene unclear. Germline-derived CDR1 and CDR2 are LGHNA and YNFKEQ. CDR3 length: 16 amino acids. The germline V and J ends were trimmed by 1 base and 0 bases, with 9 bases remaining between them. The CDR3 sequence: CASSQGYRTTNEKLFF. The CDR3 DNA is TGTGCCAGCAGCCAAGGGTATCGGACAACTAATGAAAAACTGTTTTTT.

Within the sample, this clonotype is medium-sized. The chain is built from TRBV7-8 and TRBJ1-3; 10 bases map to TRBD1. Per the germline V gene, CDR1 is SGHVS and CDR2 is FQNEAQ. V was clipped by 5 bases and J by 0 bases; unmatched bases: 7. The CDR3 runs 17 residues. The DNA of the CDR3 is TGTGCCAGCAGCCCCCGGGACAGGGGATACTCTGGAAACACCATATATTTT. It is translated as CASSPRDRGYSGNTIYF.

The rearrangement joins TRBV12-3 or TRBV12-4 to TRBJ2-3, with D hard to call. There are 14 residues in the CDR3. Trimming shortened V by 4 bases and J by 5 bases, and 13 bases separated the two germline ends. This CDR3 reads CASSYRVGVDTQYF. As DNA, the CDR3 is TGTGCCAGCAGTTATAGAGTAGGAGTAGATACGCAGTATTTT.

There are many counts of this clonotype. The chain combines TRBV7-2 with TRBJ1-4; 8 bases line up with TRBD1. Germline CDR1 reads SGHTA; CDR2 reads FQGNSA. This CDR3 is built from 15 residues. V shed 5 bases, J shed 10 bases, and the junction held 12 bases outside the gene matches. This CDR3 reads CASSAGQGRMGKLFF. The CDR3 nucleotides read TGTGCCAGCAGCGCCGGACAGGGCCGAATGGGAAAACTGTTTTTT.

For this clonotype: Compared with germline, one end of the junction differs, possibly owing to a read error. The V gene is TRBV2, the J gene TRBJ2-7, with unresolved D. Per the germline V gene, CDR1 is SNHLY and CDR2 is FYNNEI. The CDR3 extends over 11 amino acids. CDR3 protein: CASREAYEQYF. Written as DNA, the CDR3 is TGTGCCAGCAGAGAAGCCTACGAGCAGTACTTC.

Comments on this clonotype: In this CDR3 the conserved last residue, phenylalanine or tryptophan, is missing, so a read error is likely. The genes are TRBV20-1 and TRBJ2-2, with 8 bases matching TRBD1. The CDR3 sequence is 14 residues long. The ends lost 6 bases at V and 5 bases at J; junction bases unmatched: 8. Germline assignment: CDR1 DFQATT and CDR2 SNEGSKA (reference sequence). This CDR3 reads CSARTGWGTGELFS. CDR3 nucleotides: TGCAGTGCACGGACAGGGTGGGGAACCGGGGAGCTGTTTTCT.